This TCR beta chain was sequenced during a study of cytomegalovirus exposure and HLA in healthy donors. With 60 Vbeta and 13 Jbeta primers, the PCR was carried out. The table came from immunoSEQ multiplex PCR; TCRdb's copy has only in-frame clones and leaves some out. Recorded for this sample: roughly 40,000 clones. Details on this clone: Its target is unknown.

Study conclusions and caveats: It was reported that TCR beta sequences correctly inferred the HLA-A and HLA-B alleles for most subjects. Later analysis reportedly placed an Asian-associated ancestry cluster below the roughly 690-donor mean in N-insertions.

The germline V and J ends were trimmed by 3 bases and 4 bases, with 19 bases remaining between them. CDR1 and CDR2 from the germline V gene are SEHNR and FQNEAQ (reference sequence). CDR3 length equals 16 residues. The receptor comes from a young man in good health and CMV-seronegative. The gene calls are TRBV7-9 and TRBJ2-7; D possibly corresponds to TRBD2 (5 bases). The material sequenced was PBMCs. The DNA for the CDR3 is TGTGCCAGCAGCTTCCCGCCCCGCGGGCCCCCTTACGAGCAGTACTTC. It is translated as CASSFPPRGPPYEQYF.